The rows below give T cell receptor beta chains drawn from one sample of a study of PD-1 blockade in classical Hodgkin lymphoma. TCRdb's table, derived via immunoSEQ multiplex PCR, lists solely in-frame clones and lacks some. The data show fewer than 75,000 clones, with 88% seen just once and 5.4% held by the top ten. Specimen: peripheral blood mononuclear cells (PBMCs), collected before the second cycle of nivolumab. These receptors came from a human donor with classical Hodgkin lymphoma. Each CDR3 is given with its conserved first and last residue. Fields, in order: D gene, V gene, CDR3 length, clone size, J gene, CDR3 protein, CDR3 DNA. D genes are given only for firm matches. Expanded clones are given a class, and other clones once, few, many or no size at all.

>.|TRBV5-1|15|once|TRBJ1-1
CASSLESQLGVKAFF
TGCGCCAGCAGCTTGGAGTCTCAGTTAGGCGTAAAAGCTTTCTTT
>TRBD1|TRBV5-1|14|.|TRBJ1-1
CASSPDRAVAEAFF
TGCGCCAGCAGCCCGGACAGGGCGGTCGCTGAAGCTTTCTTT
>TRBD1|TRBV5-1|13|.|TRBJ2-7
CASSTGQGFEQYF
TGCGCCAGCAGCACGGGACAGGGGTTCGAGCAGTACTTC
>.|TRBV30|11|few|TRBJ2-3
CAWSSPRAEYF
TGTGCCTGGTCCTCGCCCCGAGCCGAGTATTTT
>.|TRBV7-9|12|.|TRBJ1-2
CASSLEGYGYTF
TGTGCCAGCAGCCTCGAGGGCTATGGCTACACCTTC
>TRBD2|TRBV10-3|14|.|TRBJ2-3
CAISPGGVRDTQYF
TGTGCCATCAGCCCCGGGGGGGTACGGGATACGCAGTATTTT
>.|TRBV5-1|15|.|TRBJ1-1
CASSLELSTAVEAFF
TGCGCCAGCAGCTTGGAATTATCAACCGCCGTTGAAGCTTTCTTT
>.|TRBV11-3|12|.|TRBJ2-1
CASSLGQDEQFF
TGTGCCAGCAGCTTAGGCCAGGATGAGCAGTTCTTC
>TRBD1|TRBV7-9|15|.|TRBJ1-4
CASSLRGRGVSELFF
TGTGCCAGCAGCTTAAGGGGCAGGGGGGTTTCGGAACTGTTTTTT
>.|TRBV7-9|16|.|TRBJ1-2
CASSLESEGRDYGYTF
TGTGCCAGCAGCTTAGAGTCCGAAGGCAGGGACTATGGCTACACCTTC
>.|TRBV5-1|14|.|TRBJ2-5
CASTRGGGVETQYF
TGCGCCAGCACCCGAGGGGGGGGCGTGGAGACCCAGTACTTC
>.|TRBV5-1|15|.|TRBJ2-1
CASSLAGLGGNEQFF
TGCGCCAGCAGCTTGGCTGGGCTAGGTGGTAATGAGCAGTTCTTC
>.|TRBV5-6|13|few|TRBJ2-7
CASSWGWRDEQYF
TGTGCCAGCAGCTGGGGGTGGCGGGACGAGCAGTACTTC
>.|TRBV7-2|13|.|TRBJ1-1
CASTLTRDTEAFF
TGTGCCAGCACCCTAACAAGGGACACTGAAGCTTTCTTT
>.|TRBV2|14|.|TRBJ1-5
CASSEASGNQPQHF
TGTGCCAGCAGTGAAGCGTCGGGGAATCAGCCCCAGCATTTT
>.|TRBV10-3|17|.|TRBJ2-6
CAIRPQGLSSGANVLTF
TGTGCCATCAGACCCCAGGGGCTATCCTCTGGGGCCAACGTCCTGACTTTC
>.|TRBV6-1|13|once|TRBJ1-2
CATGVGGTYGYTF
TGTGCCACCGGCGTGGGGGGGACCTATGGCTACACCTTC